The T cell receptor beta chain under discussion was sequenced for a study of early T cells in non-severe SARS-CoV-2 infection. Germline CDR1 is SGHVS and CDR2 is FNYEAQ. With V trimmed by 5 bases and J by 1 base, 8 bases remained unmatched. The CDR3 is 15 residues long. Individual cDNA molecules received unique molecular identifiers. TCRdb itself ran the 5' RACE reads through MiXCR, one entry per CDR3 protein. Seen here are 110,000 or so distinct CDR3 sequences, about 12% observed once, and the top ten hold less than 3.5%. This clonotype was picked up many times. The chain joins TRBV7-6 to TRBJ2-7, with 7 positions matching TRBD1. The sequencing sample was made of whole blood. The TCR was taken from an adult who was a healthcare worker with PCR-confirmed SARS-CoV-2 infection or an uninfected control (not recorded which). As DNA, the CDR3 is TGTGCCAGCAGCGGCGACAGGGTGGGGTCCTACGAGCAGTACTTC. Protein product: CASSGDRVGSYEQYF.